This entry describes one T cell receptor (beta chain). The data stem from a study of beta chain features in type 1 diabetes. The study reverse transcribed the entire isolated RNA, so it sequenced expressed TCRB transcripts. This table comes from immunoSEQ multiplex PCR, and its TCRdb copy is limited to in-frame clones, with some not included. Here the sample spans about 220,000 clones, 11% being singletons. Trimming took 1 base from V and 1 from J, leaving 12 bases between them. Germline-derived CDR1 and CDR2 are SEHNR and FQNEAQ (reference sequence). This CDR3 is built from 16 residues. This clonotype was sampled from a man aged 18 to 29 in good health. The chain links TRBV7-9 to TRBJ2-3, with no clear D. The sequencing sample was made of central memory CD4+ T cells from blood. CDR3 bases: TGTGCCAGCAGCTTAGGTGTGGGCCAAGGCACAGATACGCAGTATTTT. Its protein product is CASSLGVGQGTDTQYF. The complete variable domain, with remaining parts taken from reference TRBV7-9 and TRBJ2-3, reads DTGVSQNPRHKITKRGQNVTFRCDPISEHNRLYWYRQTLGQGPEFLTYFQNEAQLEKSRLLSDRFSAERPKGSFSTLEIQRTEQGDSAMYLCASSLGVGQGTDTQYFGPGTRLTVL.